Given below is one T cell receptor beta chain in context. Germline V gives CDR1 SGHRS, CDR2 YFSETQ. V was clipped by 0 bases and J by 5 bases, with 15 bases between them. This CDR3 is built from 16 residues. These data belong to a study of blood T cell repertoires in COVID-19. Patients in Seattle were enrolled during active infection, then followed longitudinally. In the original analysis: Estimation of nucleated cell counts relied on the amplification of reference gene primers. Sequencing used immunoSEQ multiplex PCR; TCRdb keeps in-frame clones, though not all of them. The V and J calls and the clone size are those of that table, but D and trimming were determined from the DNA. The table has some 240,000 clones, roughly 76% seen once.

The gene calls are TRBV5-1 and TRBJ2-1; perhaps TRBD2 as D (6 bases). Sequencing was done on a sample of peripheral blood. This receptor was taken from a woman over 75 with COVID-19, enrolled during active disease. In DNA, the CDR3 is TGCGCCAGCAGCTTGGTTGGCGGGATAGTCGACAATGAGCAGTTCTTC. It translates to CASSLVGGIVDNEQFF.